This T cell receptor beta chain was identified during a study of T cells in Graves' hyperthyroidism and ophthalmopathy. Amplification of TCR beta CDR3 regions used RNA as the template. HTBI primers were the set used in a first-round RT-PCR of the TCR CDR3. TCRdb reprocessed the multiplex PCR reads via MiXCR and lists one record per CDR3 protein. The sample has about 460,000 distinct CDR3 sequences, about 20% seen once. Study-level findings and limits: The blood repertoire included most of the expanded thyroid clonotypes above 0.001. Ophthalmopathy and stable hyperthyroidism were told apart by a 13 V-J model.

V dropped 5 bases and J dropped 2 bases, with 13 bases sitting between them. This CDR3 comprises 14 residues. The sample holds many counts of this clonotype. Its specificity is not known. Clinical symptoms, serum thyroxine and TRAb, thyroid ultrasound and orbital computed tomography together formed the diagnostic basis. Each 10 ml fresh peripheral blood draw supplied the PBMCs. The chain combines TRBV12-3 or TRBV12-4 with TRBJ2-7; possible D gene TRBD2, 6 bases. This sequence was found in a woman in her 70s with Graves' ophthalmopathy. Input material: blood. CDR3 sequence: CASSQAGSPYEQYF. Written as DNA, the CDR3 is TGTGCCAGCAGTCAGGCGGGAAGCCCCTACGAGCAGTACTTC.